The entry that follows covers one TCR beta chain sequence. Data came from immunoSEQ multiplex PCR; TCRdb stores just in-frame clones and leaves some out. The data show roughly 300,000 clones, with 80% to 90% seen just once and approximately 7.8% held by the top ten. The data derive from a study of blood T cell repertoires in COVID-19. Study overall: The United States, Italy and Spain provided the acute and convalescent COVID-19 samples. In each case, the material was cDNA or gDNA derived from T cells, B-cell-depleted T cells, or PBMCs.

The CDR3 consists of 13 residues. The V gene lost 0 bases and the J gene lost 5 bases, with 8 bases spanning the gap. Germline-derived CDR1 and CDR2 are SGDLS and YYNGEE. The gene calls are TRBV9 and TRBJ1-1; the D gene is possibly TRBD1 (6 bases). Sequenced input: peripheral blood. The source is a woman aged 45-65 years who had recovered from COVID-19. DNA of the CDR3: TGTGCCAGCAGCGTAGGGGGGCAGACTGAAGCTTTCTTT. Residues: CASSVGGQTEAFF.